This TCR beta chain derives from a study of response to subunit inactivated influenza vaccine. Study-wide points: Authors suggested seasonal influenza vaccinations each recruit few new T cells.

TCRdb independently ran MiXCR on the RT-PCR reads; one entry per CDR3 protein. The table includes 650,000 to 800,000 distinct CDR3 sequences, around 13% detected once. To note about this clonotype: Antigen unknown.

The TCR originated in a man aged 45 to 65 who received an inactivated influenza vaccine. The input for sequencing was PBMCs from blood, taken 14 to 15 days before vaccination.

CDR3 DNA: TGTGCCAGCAGCCGGGACAGGGGGCCGGGTCAGCCCCAGCATTTT. Its translation is CASSRDRGPGQPQHF. The chain couples TRBV5-6 to TRBJ1-5, with 12 bases that match TRBD1. The CDR3 has 15 amino acids. Germline V gene lookup returns CDR1 SGHDT and CDR2 YYEEEE. Trimming cost V 4 bases and J 6 bases; bases outside gene matches: 5.